The 18 T cell receptor beta chains below come from one sample, sequenced in a study of blood T cell repertoires in COVID-19. Sequencing was performed with immunoSEQ multiplex PCR; in TCRdb, only in-frame clones are kept and a portion is missing. This sample has over 130,000 clones, with roughly 84% found just once. Sequencing was performed on peripheral blood. The receptors stem from a man between 70 and 80 years old with acute or convalescent COVID-19.

This clone was seen more than once but under ten times. The V and J genes are TRBV30 and TRBJ1-4; D is ambiguous. In germline, CDR1 is GTSNPN, CDR2 SVGIG (reference sequence). Trimming left V 4 bases short and J 7 bases short, with 16 bases between. The CDR3 has 14 residues. The CDR3 bases are TGTGCCTGGAAGGTTGGACGAGGGATTGAAAAACTGTTTTTT. This gives the protein CAWKVGRGIEKLFF.

The chain joins TRBV18 to TRBJ2-7, with 8 positions matching TRBD2. Germline V gene sequence: CDR1 KGHSH, CDR2 LQKENI. CDR3 length: 15 amino acids. V lost 4 bases, J lost 3 bases, and 8 bases stayed unmatched. The CDR3 bases are TGTGCCAGCTCACACCGGGGGGGGTACCTCTACGAGCAGTACTTC. This codes for CASSHRGGYLYEQYF.

A single count supports this clone. The chain carries TRBV15 and TRBJ2-1; TRBD1 matches 11 bases. The CDR3 totals 18 residues. Per the germline V gene, CDR1 is LNHNV and CDR2 is YYDKDF (reference sequence). Trimming took 3 bases from V and 1 from J; bases not matched to a gene: 8. CDR3: CATSSWDRGILSYNEQFF. CDR3 DNA sequence: TGTGCCACCAGCAGTTGGGACAGGGGGATATTGTCCTACAATGAGCAGTTCTTC.

This chain uses TRBV6-6 with TRBJ1-6, with no clear D. CDR3 length: 14 residues. V shed 2 bases and J shed 7 bases, with 9 bases lying between them. From germline, CDR1 is MNHNY and CDR2 SVGAGI (reference sequence). The CDR3 region has the DNA TGTGCCAGCAGTTACGGCCGGGGAAATTCACCCCTCCACTTT. Protein product: CASSYGRGNSPLHF.

This clone was seen a handful of times. The chain is built from TRBV11-2 and TRBJ2-1; 10 nucleotides match TRBD2. The V gene end was trimmed by 2 bases and the J gene end by 9 bases; junction bases not matched to a gene: 4. The CDR3 is 14 residues long. Germline V gives CDR1 SGHAT, CDR2 FQNNGV. CDR3 protein: CASSLTSGAFEQFF. Here the CDR3 DNA reads TGTGCCAGCAGCTTAACTAGCGGGGCTTTTGAGCAGTTCTTC.

This clone was observed once. The J gene is TRBJ1-6, the V gene TRBV3-1 (or the pseudogene TRBV3-2); no reliable D call. Germline V gene lookup returns CDR1 LGHDT and CDR2 YNNKEL (reference sequence). The V and J ends lost 2 bases and 14 bases respectively, with 19 bases between them. The length of the CDR3 is 15 residues. DNA for the CDR3: TGTGCCAGCAGCCAAACGGGAAACTATAATTCGGCCCTCCACTTT. As protein: CASSQTGNYNSALHF.

V gene TRBV5-1 combines with J gene TRBJ1-2, with TRBD1 identical over 8 bases. The J segment lost 2 bases and the V segment lost 0 bases, leaving 3 bases of the junction unmatched. CDR3 length equals 15 residues. Germline V gene data show CDR1 as SGHRS and CDR2 as YFSETQ. CDR3 in amino acids: CASSLAGGGNYGYTF. As DNA, the CDR3 is TGCGCCAGCAGCTTGGCAGGGGGCGGCAACTATGGCTACACCTTC.

This clone has just one count. V and J are TRBV6-5 and TRBJ2-1; D is perhaps TRBD2 (6 bases). This CDR3 is 14 amino acids long. Per germline, CDR1 MNHEY and CDR2 SVGAGI. Trimming pared 6 bases from V and 10 bases from J, leaving 19 bases between. CDR3 residues: CASRVRDGSWEQFF. In nucleotides, the CDR3 is TGTGCCAGCAGGGTGAGGGACGGGAGCTGGGAGCAGTTCTTC.

This chain uses TRBV19 with TRBJ1-5, with 8 bases that match TRBD1. Germline CDR1 is LNHDA and CDR2 is SQIVND (reference sequence). CDR3 length: 14 residues. Trimming took 6 bases from V and 3 from J; bases not matched to a gene: 4. CDR3 protein: CASSMDRDNQPQHF. The CDR3 DNA reads TGTGCCAGTAGCATGGACAGGGACAATCAGCCCCAGCATTTT.

The chain carries TRBV9 and TRBJ2-1; D is unresolved. The germline CDR1 and CDR2 sequences are SGDLS and YYNGEE. CDR3 size: 16 residues. The ends were cut back, 2 bases at V and 5 bases at J, with 17 bases in the middle. CDR3 in amino acids: CASSVPPWASNNEQFF. CDR3 DNA: TGTGCCAGCAGCGTTCCACCCTGGGCATCGAACAATGAGCAGTTCTTC.

The gene calls are TRBV27 and TRBJ1-2, with no clear D. The V and J ends lost 8 bases and 7 bases respectively, with 14 bases between them. CDR1 MNHEY and CDR2 SMNVEV come from the germline V gene (reference sequence). The CDR3 totals 12 residues. The CDR3 DNA follows: TGTGCCAGCCGTTCTAACGGGGTTGGCTACACCTTC. Protein: CASRSNGVGYTF.

This rearrangement joins TRBV3-1 (or the pseudogene TRBV3-2) to TRBJ2-5; D uncertain. CDR3 length: 16 residues. Germline CDR1 reads LGHDT; CDR2 reads YNNKEL (reference sequence). Trimming shortened V by 1 base and J by 1 base, and 13 bases separated the two germline ends. The CDR3 sequence is CASSQAQRLGQETQYF. The CDR3 DNA sequence: TGTGCCAGCAGCCAAGCCCAACGGCTAGGCCAAGAGACCCAGTACTTC.

The chain couples TRBV4-1 to TRBJ2-2; possible D gene TRBD1, 5 bases. Germline-derived CDR1 and CDR2 are MGHRA and YSYEKL. The V end was cut by 4 bases, the J end by 6 bases, with 12 bases between. CDR3 length equals 14 residues. For the CDR3, the DNA is TGCGCCAGCAGCCTCAGGGTCGAGGCCGGGGAGCTGTTTTTT. Translated, it gives CASSLRVEAGELFF.

The V and J genes are TRBV18 and TRBJ2-3; TRBD1 might be the D (6 bases). Trimming stripped 1 base from V and 3 bases from J, with 11 bases between. This CDR3 has 15 residues. From germline, CDR1 is KGHSH and CDR2 LQKENI. The CDR3 DNA is TGTGCCAGCTCACCACAACAGGGCAGTACAGATACGCAGTATTTT. Translation gives CASSPQQGSTDTQYF.

The genes are TRBV6-5 and TRBJ1-5; D remains ambiguous. From germline, CDR1 is MNHEY and CDR2 SVGAGI. The CDR3 contains 12 residues. With 5 bases removed from V and 0 bases from J, the gap between germline ends came to 2 bases. In nucleotides, the CDR3 is TGTGCCAGCAGTCATAGCAATCAGCCCCAGCATTTT. This translates into CASSHSNQPQHF.

The chain joins TRBV6-6 to TRBJ2-1; D is unresolved. Trimming removed 6 bases from V and 6 bases from J, with 18 bases in between. The V gene's germline CDR1 is MNHNY and CDR2 SVGAGI (reference sequence). The CDR3 extends over 15 amino acids. CDR3 DNA sequence: TGTGCCAGCAGCTTTTCAGATACAGTGGTCAATGAGCAGTTCTTC. Amino acids: CASSFSDTVVNEQFF.

V is TRBV5-1 and J is TRBJ2-5; 9 bases line up with TRBD1. The V gene's germline CDR1 is SGHRS and CDR2 YFSETQ. V dropped 0 bases and J dropped 4; count of bases not matched to a gene: 10. This CDR3 has 17 amino acids. The CDR3 DNA sequence: TGCGCCAGCAGCTTGGTGGGACAGGGCCCAGCGACAGAGACCCAGTACTTC. Translating it yields CASSLVGQGPATETQYF.

V and J are TRBV5-1 and TRBJ2-7; D unclear. The CDR3 is 15 residues long. Trimming took off 0 bases at V and 2 bases at J, with 12 bases between the two ends. Germline-derived CDR1 and CDR2 are SGHRS and YFSETQ. Here the CDR3 DNA reads TGCGCCAGCAGCTTGGATTGGGCTTCGGCCTACGAGCAGTACTTC. It yields the protein CASSLDWASAYEQYF. Together with reference TRBV5-1 and TRBJ2-7, the CDR3 gives the full variable domain: KAGVTQTPRYLIKTRGQQVTLSCSPISGHRSVSWYQQTPGQGLQFLFEYFSETQRNKGNFPGRFSGRQFSNSRSEMNVSTLELGDSALYLCASSLDWASAYEQYFGPGTRLTVT.